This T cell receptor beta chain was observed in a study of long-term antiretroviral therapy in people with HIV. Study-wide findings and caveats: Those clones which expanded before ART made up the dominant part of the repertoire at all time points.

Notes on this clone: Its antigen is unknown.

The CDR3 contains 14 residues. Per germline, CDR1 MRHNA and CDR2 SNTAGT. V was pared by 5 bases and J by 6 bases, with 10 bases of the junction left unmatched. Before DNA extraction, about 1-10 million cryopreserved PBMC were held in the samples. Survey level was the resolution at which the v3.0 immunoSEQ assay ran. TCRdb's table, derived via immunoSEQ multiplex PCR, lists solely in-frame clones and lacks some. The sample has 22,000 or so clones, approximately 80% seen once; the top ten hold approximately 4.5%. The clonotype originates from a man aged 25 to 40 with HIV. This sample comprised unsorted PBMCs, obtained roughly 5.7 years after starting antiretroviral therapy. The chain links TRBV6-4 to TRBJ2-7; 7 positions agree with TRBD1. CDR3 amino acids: CASSPPRDSCEQYF. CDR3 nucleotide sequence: TGTGCCAGCAGTCCCCCCCGGGACAGTTGCGAGCAGTACTTC.